This entry features one TCR beta chain sequence. As yet, its antigen is unknown. These data originate in a study of cytomegalovirus exposure and HLA in healthy donors. In the study overall: Prior work identified around 120 million unique TCR beta sequences in roughly 180 million T cells.

The V gene lost 6 bases and the J gene lost 1 base, with 10 bases spanning the gap. This CDR3 region has 13 residues. CDR1 is SGHRS, CDR2 YFSETQ, per germline. Donors had nominal health at sampling but likely had unrecorded immune exposures. Overall study results and limits: An analysis done earlier found most TCR beta V segments productive about 87% or about 30% of the time.

The study ran its PCR with 60 Vbeta and 13 Jbeta primers. In the authors' methods: A later analysis tallied some 80 million unique TCR beta chains, about 12 million of them shared. Libraries were prepared by immunoSEQ multiplex PCR; TCRdb keeps only in-frame clonotypes and omits some of them. Clone size and the V and J calls come from that table; the DNA yielded D and trimming. This table holds 180,000 or so clones, approximately 84% found once. Material for sequencing was PBMCs. The clonotype originates from a girl aged 10-17 years in good health and CMV-seropositive. The chain links TRBV5-1 to TRBJ2-5; the D gene is possibly TRBD1 (6 bases). CDR3 region: CASTRGTQETQYF. In nucleotides, the CDR3 is TGCGCCAGCACCAGGGGAACCCAAGAGACCCAGTACTTC.